Listed below are T cell receptor beta chains from one sample, sequenced in a study of graft-versus-host responses after intestinal transplantation. The assay was immunoSEQ multiplex PCR, and TCRdb's table has in-frame clones only and misses some. The sample shows some 40,000 clones, under 90% of them seen only once. Sequencing used PBMCs, obtained around 280 days after transplant. Receptors originate from a human patient who received an intestinal transplant, so some T cells may come from the graft donor. CDR3s include the opening cysteine and the closing phenylalanine or tryptophan. D genes are given only for firm matches. Rows give clone size only sometimes, using once, few, many, or a class for an expanded clone.

v_gene	j_gene	d_gene	abundance	CDR3nt	CDR3aa
TRBV7-9	TRBJ1-6	NA	NA	TGTGCCAGCAGCCCGACAGAGAGAGGATCACCCCTCCACTTT	CASSPTERGSPLHF
TRBV9	TRBJ2-2	TRBD1	NA	TGTGCCAGCAGCAGGGGTTATAGACAGGGTGGTACCGGGGAGCTGTTTTTT	CASSRGYRQGGTGELFF
TRBV6-9	TRBJ2-7	NA	NA	TGTGCCAGCAGCTCTATCTACGAGCAGTACTTC	CASSSIYEQYF
TRBV7-9	TRBJ2-7	TRBD1	few	TGTGCCAGCAGCTTACCGGACAGGGACGAGCAGTACTTC	CASSLPDRDEQYF
TRBV7-9	TRBJ1-2	TRBD1	NA	TGTGCCAGCAGCCCGACAGGGAGGGGTTATGGCTACACCTTC	CASSPTGRGYGYTF
TRBV9	TRBJ1-3	TRBD1	NA	TGTGCCAGCAGCGCGGAACAGGGGGCTTCGGGAAACACCATATATTTT	CASSAEQGASGNTIYF
TRBV6-5	TRBJ1-6	TRBD1	NA	TGTGCCAGCAGTTACGGGGCAGGGGGGGCACCCCTCCACTTT	CASSYGAGGAPLHF
TRBV5-1	TRBJ1-4	NA	NA	TGCGCCAGCAGCTTTTGGCCAAGGGGGGTTCGGTCAACTAATGAAAAACTGTTTTTT	CASSFWPRGVRSTNEKLFF
TRBV2	TRBJ2-1	NA	NA	TGTGCCAGCAGTGGGCCTTCCTCCTACAATGAGCAGTTCTTC	CASSGPSSYNEQFF
TRBV7-2	TRBJ2-1	NA	NA	TGTGCCAGCAGCTTAGATAGGGGAACCTACAATGAGCAGTTCTTC	CASSLDRGTYNEQFF
TRBV11-3	TRBJ2-7	TRBD1	NA	TGTGCCAGCAGCCACGGACAGGGTCTTTCCTACGAGCAGTACTTC	CASSHGQGLSYEQYF
TRBV9	TRBJ1-5	NA	NA	TGTGCCAGCAGTGGGGGGGCCGCAGGGAATCAGCCCCAGCATTTT	CASSGGAAGNQPQHF
TRBV2	TRBJ2-2	NA	NA	TGTGCCACCCGGGACGTCGGGGAGCTGTTTTTT	CATRDVGELFF
TRBV7-6	TRBJ2-2	NA	NA	TGTGCCAGCAGCCTGCACCTTAGGAGAGCGAACACCGGGGAGCTGTTTTTT	CASSLHLRRANTGELFF
TRBV6-6	TRBJ2-2	NA	NA	TGTGCCAGCAGTTACCGTGGAGGGGAGCTGTTTTTT	CASSYRGGELFF
TRBV29-1	TRBJ2-2	NA	NA	TGCAGCGTTGAGTCCGGGGGCCTACCCAACACCGGGGAGCTGTTTTTT	CSVESGGLPNTGELFF
TRBV14	TRBJ2-7	NA	NA	TGTGCCAGCAGCCAAGACCAGGGGATGAGGTACGAGCAGTACTTC	CASSQDQGMRYEQYF
TRBV6-5	TRBJ1-2	TRBD1	NA	TGTGCCAGCAGGGGGGGACAGTCCTACTATGGCTACACCTTC	CASRGGQSYYGYTF
TRBV6-1	TRBJ2-1	NA	NA	TGTGCCAGCACCGAACCTGGGGGGCCTTACAATGAGCAGTTCTTC	CASTEPGGPYNEQFF
TRBV11-2	TRBJ1-2	NA	NA	TGTGCCAGCAGCTTAGATGGACCTAACTATGGCTACACCTTC	CASSLDGPNYGYTF